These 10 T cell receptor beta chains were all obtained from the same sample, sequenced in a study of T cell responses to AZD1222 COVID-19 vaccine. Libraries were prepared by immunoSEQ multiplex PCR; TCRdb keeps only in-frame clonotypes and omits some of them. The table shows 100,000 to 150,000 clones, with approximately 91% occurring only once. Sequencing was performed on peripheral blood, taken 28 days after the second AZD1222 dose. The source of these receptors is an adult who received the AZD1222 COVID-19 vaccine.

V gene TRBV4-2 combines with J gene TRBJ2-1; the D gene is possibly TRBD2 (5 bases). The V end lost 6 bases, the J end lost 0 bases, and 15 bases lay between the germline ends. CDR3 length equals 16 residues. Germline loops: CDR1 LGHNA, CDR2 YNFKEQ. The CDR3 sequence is CASREESGSSYNEQFF. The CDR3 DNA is TGTGCCAGCAGAGAAGAAAGCGGCAGCTCCTACAATGAGCAGTTCTTC.

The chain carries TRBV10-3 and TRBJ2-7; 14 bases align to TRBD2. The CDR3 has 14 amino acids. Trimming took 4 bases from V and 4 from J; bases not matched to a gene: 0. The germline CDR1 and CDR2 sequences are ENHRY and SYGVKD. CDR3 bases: TGTGCCATCAGTGGACTAGCGGGAGGGTACGAGCAGTACTTC. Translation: CAISGLAGGYEQYF.

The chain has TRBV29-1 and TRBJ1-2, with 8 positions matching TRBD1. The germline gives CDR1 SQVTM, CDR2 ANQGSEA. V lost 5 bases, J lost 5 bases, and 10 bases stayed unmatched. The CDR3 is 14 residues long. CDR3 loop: CSVRVPGGAYGYTF. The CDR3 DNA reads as TGCAGCGTTCGCGTTCCAGGGGGCGCATATGGCTACACCTTC.

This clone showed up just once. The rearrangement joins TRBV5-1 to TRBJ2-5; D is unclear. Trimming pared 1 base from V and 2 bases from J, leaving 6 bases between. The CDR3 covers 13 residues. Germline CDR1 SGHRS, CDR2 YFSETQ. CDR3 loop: CASSLRPQETQYF. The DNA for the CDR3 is TGCGCCAGCAGCTTGCGCCCGCAAGAGACCCAGTACTTC.

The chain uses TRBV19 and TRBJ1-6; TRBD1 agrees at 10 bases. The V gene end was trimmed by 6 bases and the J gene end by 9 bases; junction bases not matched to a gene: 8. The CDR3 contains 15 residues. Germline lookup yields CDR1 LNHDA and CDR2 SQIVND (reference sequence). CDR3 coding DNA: TGTGCCAGTAGCGCCCGGACAGGGGGAACTTCACCCCTCCACTTT. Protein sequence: CASSARTGGTSPLHF.

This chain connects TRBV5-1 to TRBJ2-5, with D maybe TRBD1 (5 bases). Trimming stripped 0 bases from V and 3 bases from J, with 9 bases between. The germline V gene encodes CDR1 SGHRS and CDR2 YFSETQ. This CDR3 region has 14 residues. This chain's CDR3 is CASSLAAREETQYF. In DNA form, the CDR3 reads TGCGCCAGCAGCTTGGCGGCCAGGGAAGAGACCCAGTACTTC. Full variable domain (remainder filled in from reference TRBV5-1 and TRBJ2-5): KAGVTQTPRYLIKTRGQQVTLSCSPISGHRSVSWYQQTPGQGLQFLFEYFSETQRNKGNFPGRFSGRQFSNSRSEMNVSTLELGDSALYLCASSLAAREETQYFGPGTRLLVL.

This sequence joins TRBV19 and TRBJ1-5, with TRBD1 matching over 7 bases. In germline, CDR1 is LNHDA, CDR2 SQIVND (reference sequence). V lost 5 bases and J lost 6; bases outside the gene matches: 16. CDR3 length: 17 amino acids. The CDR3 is CASSPGGELALGQPQHF. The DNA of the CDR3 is TGTGCCAGTAGTCCAGGGGGAGAGTTAGCATTGGGTCAGCCCCAGCATTTT.

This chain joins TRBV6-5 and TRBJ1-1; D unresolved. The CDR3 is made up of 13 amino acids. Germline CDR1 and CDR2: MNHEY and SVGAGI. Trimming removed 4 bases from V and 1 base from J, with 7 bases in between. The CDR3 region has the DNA TGTGCCAGCAGTTTACACCAGAACACTGAAGCTTTCTTT. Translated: CASSLHQNTEAFF.

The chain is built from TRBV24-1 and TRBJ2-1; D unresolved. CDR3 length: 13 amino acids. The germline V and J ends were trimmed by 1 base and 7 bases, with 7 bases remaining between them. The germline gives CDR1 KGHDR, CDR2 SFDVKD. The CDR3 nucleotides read TGTGCCACCAGTGATTTTTGGGCAAATGAGCAGTTCTTC. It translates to CATSDFWANEQFF.

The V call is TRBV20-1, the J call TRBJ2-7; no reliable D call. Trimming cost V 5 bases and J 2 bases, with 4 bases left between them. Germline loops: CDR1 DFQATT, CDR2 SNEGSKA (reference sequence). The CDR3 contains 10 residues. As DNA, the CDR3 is TGCAGTGCTTCTACCTACGAGCAGTACTTC. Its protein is CSASTYEQYF.